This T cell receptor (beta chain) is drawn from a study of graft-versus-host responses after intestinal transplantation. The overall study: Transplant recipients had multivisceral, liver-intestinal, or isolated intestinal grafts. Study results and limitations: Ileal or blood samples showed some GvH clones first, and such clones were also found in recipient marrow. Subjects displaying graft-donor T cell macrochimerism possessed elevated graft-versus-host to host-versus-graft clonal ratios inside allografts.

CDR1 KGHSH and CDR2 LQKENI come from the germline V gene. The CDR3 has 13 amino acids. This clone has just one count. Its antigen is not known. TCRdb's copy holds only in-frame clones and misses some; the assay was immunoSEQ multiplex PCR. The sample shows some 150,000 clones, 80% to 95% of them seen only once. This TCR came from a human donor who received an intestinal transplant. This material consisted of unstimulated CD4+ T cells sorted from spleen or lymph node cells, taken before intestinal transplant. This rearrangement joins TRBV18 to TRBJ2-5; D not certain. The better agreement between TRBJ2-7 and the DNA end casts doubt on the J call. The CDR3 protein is CASSPAGSYEQYF. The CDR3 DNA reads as TGTGCCAGCTCACCAGCAGGTTCCTACGAGCAGTACTTC.